The 5 T cell receptor beta chains below come from one sample, sequenced in a study of T cells after yellow fever vaccination (dated by TCRdb to about 2019). Taken with the paper, the label for treatment or condition translates to: live attenuated yellow fever vaccine strain. Libraries were prepared through 5' RACE. TCRdb shows the sequencer as Illumina NovaSeq 6000. TCRdb reran the public reads through fastp at Q25 and MiXCR, keeping productive beta chains. CDR3 protein sequences are deduplicated, and each keeps its most common genes and DNA. This sample lists 150,000 to 200,000 distinct CDR3 sequences; around 9.7% were detected once. The biggest ten clones account for 35% to 40% of the sample. The starting material was CD8+ T cells sorted from PBMCs, obtained 45 days after the yellow fever booster vaccination. These receptors came from a young man who received the YFV17D yellow fever vaccine.

The chain combines TRBV7-8 with TRBJ2-1; no reliable D call. V was trimmed by 3 bases and J by 5 bases, leaving 14 bases between them. This CDR3 has 15 amino acids. The germline V gene has CDR1 SGHVS and CDR2 FQNEAQ. CDR3 sequence: CASSFAVGPHNEQFF. CDR3 sequence (DNA): TGTGCCAGCAGCTTCGCCGTGGGCCCTCACAATGAGCAGTTCTTC.

This clonotype has a handful of counts. The V gene is TRBV3-1, the J gene TRBJ2-1; TRBD2 matches at 12 bases. Germline loops: CDR1 LGHDT, CDR2 YNNKEL (reference sequence). The CDR3 contains 19 residues. V lost 2 bases and J lost 1; bases outside the gene matches: 9. The CDR3 spells CASSQLAGGPSGSYNEQFF. The CDR3, as DNA: TGTGCCAGCAGCCAACTAGCGGGGGGGCCTTCGGGTTCCTACAATGAGCAGTTCTTC.

This clonotype was seen only a few times. The chain uses TRBV5-6 and TRBJ1-2; tentative D call: TRBD1 (6 bases). The CDR3 is 13 residues long. CDR1 SGHDT and CDR2 YYEEEE come from the germline V gene. V shed 4 bases and J shed 7 bases, with 14 bases lying between them. The CDR3 DNA sequence: TGTGCCAGCAGCGCAACAGGGTCGGCTGGCTACACCTTC. Translating gives CASSATGSAGYTF.

Many counts were recorded for this clonotype. The V and J genes are TRBV4-1 and TRBJ2-7; 11 bases align to TRBD2. Germline assignment: CDR1 MGHRA and CDR2 YSYEKL. J gave up 1 base and V 4 bases, and 6 bases lay outside the gene matches. The CDR3 is 16 amino acids. The CDR3 bases are TGCGCCAGCAGCCTAAGACTAGCGGGGAATTCCTACGAGCAGTACTTC. Its protein is CASSLRLAGNSYEQYF.

The genes are TRBV5-6 and TRBJ1-5; tentative D call: TRBD1 (6 bases). CDR3 size: 12 residues. Per the germline V gene, CDR1 is SGHDT and CDR2 is YYEEEE. V was trimmed by 3 bases and J by 12 bases, leaving 13 bases between them. The DNA for the CDR3 is TGTGCCAGCAGCTCGGGGGGCGGGATCCAGCATTTT. Its protein product is CASSSGGGIQHF.